This T cell receptor (beta chain) was obtained from a study of T-cell reconstitution after alpha-beta-depleted transplantation in children. The study's findings and limits: Several patients had high TCRbeta diversity at day 60; it came from surviving recipient T cells and thymic progenitors.

V lost 10 bases, J lost 8 bases, and 24 bases lay in between. CDR3 length: 15 residues. Germline CDR1 reads MNHEY; CDR2 reads SVGEGT. Points on this clonotype: Its target is not known.

Unique molecular identifiers were built into the TCRbeta library. Via MiXCR, TCRdb re-called the PCR reads, giving one row per CDR3 protein. Of fewer than 550,000 distinct CDR3 sequences in the sample, about an eighth were seen once. The TCR originated in a female patient between 2 and 15 years old who had a stem cell transplant for aplastic anemia, so the T cells may come from the graft donor. The starting material was PBMCs, mostly from graft donor cells, obtained 180 days after TCRalphabeta/CD19-depleted stem cell transplant. The chain joins TRBV6-2 or TRBV6-3 to TRBJ2-1, with D maybe TRBD2 (6 bases). The CDR3 DNA follows: TGTGCCACCGGGGACTTATGGGGATGGGGCTATGAGCAGTTCTTC. It encodes CATGDLWGWGYEQFF.